This TCR beta chain was documented in a study of radiation and T cells in renal cell carcinoma. Study-level points and caveats: Dominant CDR3 motifs occupied more repertoire in irradiated than control tumors. In nephrectomy-only tumors, top 100 clonotypes averaged roughly 45%, versus around 54% irradiated.

Treatment in this sample: treatment-naive control, cytoreductive nephrectomy. Treatment-naive patients without radiation supplied the control tumors at nephrectomy. A word on this clone: No antigen is known for it.

The assay was immunoSEQ multiplex PCR, and TCRdb's table has in-frame clones only and misses some. The table has 15,000 or so clones, approximately 52% seen once. Specimen: tumor tissue, collected from a patient whose treatment was nephrectomy without radiotherapy. The receptor comes from a man in his fifties with renal cell carcinoma.

The CDR3 nucleotides read TGCAGCGTTGGGACAGTTCCGTACGAGCAGTACTTC. Amino acid sequence: CSVGTVPYEQYF. This chain joins TRBV29-1 and TRBJ2-7; D possibly corresponds to TRBD1 (6 bases). This CDR3 contains 12 residues. V lost 4 bases and J 4 bases, leaving 11 bases between the germline ends. The germline gives CDR1 SQVTM, CDR2 ANQGSEA.